A selection of T cell receptor beta chains follows, all from one sample in a study of tumor-infiltrating lymphocytes in primary liver carcinoma. TCRdb reprocessed the multiplex PCR reads with MiXCR, giving one entry per CDR3 protein. The sample lists about 330,000 distinct CDR3 sequences, about 61% occurring once. The sequenced sample was peripheral blood. The receptors were sampled from a man aged 35-49 years with primary liver carcinoma and hepatitis B virus infection. CDR3s include the opening cysteine and the closing phenylalanine or tryptophan. A D gene is named only where the DNA matches it firmly. Some rows have no size entry. The others give once, few or many, or a class for an expanded clone.

size | J | V | D | DNA | CDR3
. | TRBJ1-3 | TRBV5-6 | TRBD1 | TGTGCCAGCAGCTCAAAACGAAGACAGGGACGTCCGAACACCATATATTTT | CASSSKRRQGRPNTIYF
. | TRBJ1-5 | TRBV6-1 | . | TGTGCCAGCAGTAACATGGGAGGGAGCCAGCCCCAGCATTTT | CASSNMGGSQPQHF
. | TRBJ2-5 | TRBV6-1 | . | TGTGTCAGCAGTGAAGGCCCACAGCTCCAAGAGACCCAGTACTTC | CVSSEGPQLQETQYF
. | TRBJ1-2 | TRBV11-2 | . | TGTGCCAGCAGATCGGAATACTATGGCTACACCTTC | CASRSEYYGYTF
. | TRBJ2-2 | TRBV11-2 | . | TGTGCCAGCAGCCGGGGCAATACCGGGGAGCTGTCTTTT | CASSRGNTGELSF
. | TRBJ2-5 | TRBV6-5 | . | TGTGCCTGCAGCCCCGCCCGCGGGGAGACCCAGTACTTC | CACSPARGETQYF
few | TRBJ1-2 | TRBV6-1 | . | TGTGCCGGCAGGGAAGGGCTGCCCACCTTC | CAGREGLPTF
few | TRBJ2-1 | TRBV30 | TRBD2 | TGTGCCTGGAGTCTAGCGGGAGGTATAAGCTCCTACAATGAGCAGTTCTTC | CAWSLAGGISSYNEQFF
. | TRBJ2-2 | TRBV11-2 | . | TGTGCCCGCAGCAATAGACGGAATCGGCGGTCCGGGGTGCTGTTTTTT | CARSNRRNRRSGVLFF
many | TRBJ2-5 | TRBV6-6 | TRBD1 | TGTGCCAGCAGTCCGCGACAGGGGGCATACCAAGAGACCCAGTACTTC | CASSPRQGAYQETQYF
. | TRBJ2-1 | TRBV11-2 | TRBD2 | TGTGCCAGCAGCGTCAGACTAGCGGGAGGCTCCCACAATGAGCAGTTCTTT | CASSVRLAGGSHNEQFF
many | TRBJ2-3 | TRBV4-1 | . | TGCGCCAGCAGCGGTGAGGGACCCCTAAGCACAGATACGCAGTATTTT | CASSGEGPLSTDTQYF
. | TRBJ1-4 | TRBV5-1 | . | TGCGCCAGCAGCTTGGGATTAAATGAAAAACTGTTTTTT | CASSLGLNEKLFF
. | TRBJ2-1 | TRBV11-2 | TRBD2 | TGTGCCAGCAGCTTAGGATGGACTAGCAATACCCATGAGCAGTTCTTC | CASSLGWTSNTHEQFF
many | TRBJ2-1 | TRBV12-3/TRBV12-4 | TRBD2 | TGTGCCTCTTCCAAGCGGGAGATGGTCAATGAGCAGTTCTTC | CASSKREMVNEQFF
few | TRBJ2-2 | TRBV30 | TRBD2 | TGTGCCTGGAGAGCCGGGAGGAGGACCGGGGAGCTGTTTTTT | CAWRAGRRTGELFF
many | TRBJ2-2 | TRBV6-5 | . | TGTGCCGCCCGGGACCCCGAGAACACCGGGGAGCTGTTTTTT | CAARDPENTGELFF
. | TRBJ1-5 | TRBV6-6 | . | TGTGCCCGCAGTTACATCAGGGCTAGCAATCAGCCCCAGCATTTT | CARSYIRASNQPQHF
. | TRBJ2-5 | TRBV12-3/TRBV12-4 | . | TGTGCCCGCAGTTTCCTCAAACAAACTGGCGGGCAAGAGACCCAGTACTTC | CARSFLKQTGGQETQYF
many | TRBJ2-1 | TRBV4-1 | TRBD1 | TGCGCCAGCAGCCAGTGGACAGGAGGAAACAATGAGCAGTTCTTC | CASSQWTGGNNEQFF
. | TRBJ2-1 | TRBV11-2 | . | TGTGCCATCAGCAGAGGGCCCGGGTCTGAGCAGTTCTTC | CAISRGPGSEQFF
. | TRBJ2-7 | TRBV5-1 | . | TGCGTCAGCAGGGACAGCGGGTACGAGCAGTACTTC | CVSRDSGYEQYF
many | TRBJ2-1 | TRBV10-3 | TRBD1 | TGTGCCATCAGTCAAGGGACAGGGGGCGAAAATGAGCAGTTCTTC | CAISQGTGGENEQFF
. | TRBJ1-1 | TRBV12-3/TRBV12-4 | TRBD1 | TGTGCCAGCATTACTGCTGGGACAGGGGCAAACACTGAAGCTTTCTTT | CASITAGTGANTEAFF
. | TRBJ2-7 | TRBV11-2 | . | TGTGCCAGCTGCTTCGGCAGCTCCTACGAGCAGTATTTC | CASCFGSSYEQYF
. | TRBJ2-1 | TRBV11-1 | . | TGTGTCAGCAGCTTAGAGAGTTTGATGTACCAGTTCTTC | CVSSLESLMYQFF
. | TRBJ2-1 | TRBV5-1 | . | TGCGCCAGCAGCTTGGAAAGAGAGCGATTCTCCTACAATGAGCAGTTCTTC | CASSLERERFSYNEQFF
once | TRBJ2-1 | TRBV12-3/TRBV12-4 | TRBD1 | TGTGCCAGCAGTTTTGGACAGGGATGGGTCAATGAGCAGTTCTTC | CASSFGQGWVNEQFF
once | TRBJ2-1 | TRBV11-1 | TRBD2 | TGTGCCAGCAGTAGCGGGGTCAACCTAAACAATGAGCAGTTCTTC | CASSSGVNLNNEQFF
many | TRBJ2-5 | TRBV10-3 | . | TGTGCCATCAGTCCGGGCGGTGGAGAGACCCAGTACTTC | CAISPGGGETQYF
many | TRBJ2-6 | TRBV6-1 | . | TGTGCCAGCAGTGGGACAGCCTCTGGGGCCAACGTCCTGACTTTC | CASSGTASGANVLTF